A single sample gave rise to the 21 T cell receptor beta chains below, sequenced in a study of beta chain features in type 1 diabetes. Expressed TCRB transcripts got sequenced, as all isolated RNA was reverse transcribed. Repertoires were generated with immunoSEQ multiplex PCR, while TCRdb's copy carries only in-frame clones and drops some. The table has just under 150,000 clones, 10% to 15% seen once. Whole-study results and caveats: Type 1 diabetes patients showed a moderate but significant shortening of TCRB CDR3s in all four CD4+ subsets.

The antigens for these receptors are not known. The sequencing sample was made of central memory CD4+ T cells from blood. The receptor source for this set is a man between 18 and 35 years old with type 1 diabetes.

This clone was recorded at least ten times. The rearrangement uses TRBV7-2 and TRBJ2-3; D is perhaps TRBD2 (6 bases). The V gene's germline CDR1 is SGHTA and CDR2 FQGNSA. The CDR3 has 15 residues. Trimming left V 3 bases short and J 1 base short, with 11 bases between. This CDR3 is CASSFGGAGTDTQYF. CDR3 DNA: TGTGCCAGCAGCTTCGGAGGGGCCGGCACAGATACGCAGTATTTT. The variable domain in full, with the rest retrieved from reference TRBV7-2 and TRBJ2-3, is GAGVSQSPSNKVTEKGKDVELRCDPISGHTALYWYRQSLGQGLEFLIYFQGNSAPDKSGLPSDRFSAERTGGSVSTLTIQRTQQEDSAVYLCASSFGGAGTDTQYFGPGTRLTVL.

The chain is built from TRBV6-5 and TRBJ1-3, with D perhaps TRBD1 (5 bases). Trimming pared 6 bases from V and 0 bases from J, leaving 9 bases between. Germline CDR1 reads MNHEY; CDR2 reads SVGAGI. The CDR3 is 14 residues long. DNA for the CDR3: TGTGCCAGCAGCCGGGGGACCTCTGGAAACACCATATATTTT. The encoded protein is CASSRGTSGNTIYF.

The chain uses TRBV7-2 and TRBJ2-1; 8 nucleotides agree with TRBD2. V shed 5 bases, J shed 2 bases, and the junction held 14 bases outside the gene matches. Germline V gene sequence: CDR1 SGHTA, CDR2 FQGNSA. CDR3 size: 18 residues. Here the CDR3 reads CASSGLSTGGLTYNEQFF. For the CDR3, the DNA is TGTGCCAGCAGCGGCCTATCAACGGGGGGGCTCACCTACAATGAGCAGTTCTTC.

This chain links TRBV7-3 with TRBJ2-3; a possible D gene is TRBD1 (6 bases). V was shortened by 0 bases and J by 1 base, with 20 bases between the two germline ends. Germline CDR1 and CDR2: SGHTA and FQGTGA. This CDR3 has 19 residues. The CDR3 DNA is TGTGCCAGCAGCTTAACTCCTTCCCTCACACAGGGCGGCACAGATACGCAGTATTTT. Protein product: CASSLTPSLTQGGTDTQYF.

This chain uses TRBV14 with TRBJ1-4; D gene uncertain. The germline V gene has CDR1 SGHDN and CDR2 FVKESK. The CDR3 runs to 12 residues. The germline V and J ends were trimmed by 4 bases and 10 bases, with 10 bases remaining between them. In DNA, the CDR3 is TGTGCCAGCAGCCTGAAAGGTGGAAAACTGTTTTTT. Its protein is CASSLKGGKLFF.

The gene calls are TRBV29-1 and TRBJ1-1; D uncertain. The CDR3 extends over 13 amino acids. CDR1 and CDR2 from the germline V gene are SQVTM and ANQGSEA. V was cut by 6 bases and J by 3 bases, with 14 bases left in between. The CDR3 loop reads CSVAGGRDTEAFF. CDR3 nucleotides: TGCAGCGTCGCGGGAGGGAGGGACACTGAAGCTTTCTTT.

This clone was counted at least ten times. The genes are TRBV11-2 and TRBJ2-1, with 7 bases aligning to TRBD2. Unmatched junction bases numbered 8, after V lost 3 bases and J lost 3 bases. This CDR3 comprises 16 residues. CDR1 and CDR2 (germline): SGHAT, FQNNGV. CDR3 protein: CASSLRGTTLYNEQFF. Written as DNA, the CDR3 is TGTGCCAGCAGCTTGCGGGGGACTACCCTCTACAATGAGCAGTTCTTC.

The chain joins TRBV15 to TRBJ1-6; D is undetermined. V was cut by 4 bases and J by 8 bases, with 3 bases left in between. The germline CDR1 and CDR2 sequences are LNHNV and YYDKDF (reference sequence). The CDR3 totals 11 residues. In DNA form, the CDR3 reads TGTGCCACCAGCAAAGATTCACCCCTCCACTTT. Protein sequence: CATSKDSPLHF.

The CDR3 DNA sequence: TGTGCCAGCAGTCTGCGTGTCGGGGACAGGGGCCCAGGGGTCCAAGAGACCCAGTACTTC. As protein: CASSLRVGDRGPGVQETQYF. The rearrangement uses TRBV27 and TRBJ2-5; 10 bases fit TRBD1. The junction had 19 bases not matched to a gene; V was cut back by 5 bases and J by 1 base. CDR3 size: 20 residues. Germline-derived CDR1 and CDR2 are MNHEY and SMNVEV (reference sequence).

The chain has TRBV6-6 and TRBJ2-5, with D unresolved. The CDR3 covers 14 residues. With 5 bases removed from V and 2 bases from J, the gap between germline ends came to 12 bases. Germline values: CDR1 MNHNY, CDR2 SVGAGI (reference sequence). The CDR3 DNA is TGTGCCAGCAGTGGTGTAGGGTGGCAAGAGACCCAGTACTTC. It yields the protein CASSGVGWQETQYF.

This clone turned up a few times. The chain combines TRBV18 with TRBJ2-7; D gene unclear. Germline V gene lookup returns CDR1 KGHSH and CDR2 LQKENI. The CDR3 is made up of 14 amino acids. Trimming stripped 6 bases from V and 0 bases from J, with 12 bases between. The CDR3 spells CASSPTVSSYEQYF. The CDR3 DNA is TGTGCCAGCTCCCCCACGGTCAGCTCCTACGAGCAGTACTTC.

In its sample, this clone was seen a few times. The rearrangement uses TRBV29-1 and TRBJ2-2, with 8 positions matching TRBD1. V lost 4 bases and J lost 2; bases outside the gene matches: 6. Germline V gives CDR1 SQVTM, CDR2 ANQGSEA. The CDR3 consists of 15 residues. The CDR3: CSVGGQAFNTGELFF. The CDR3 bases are TGCAGCGTTGGGGGACAGGCTTTTAACACCGGGGAGCTGTTTTTT.

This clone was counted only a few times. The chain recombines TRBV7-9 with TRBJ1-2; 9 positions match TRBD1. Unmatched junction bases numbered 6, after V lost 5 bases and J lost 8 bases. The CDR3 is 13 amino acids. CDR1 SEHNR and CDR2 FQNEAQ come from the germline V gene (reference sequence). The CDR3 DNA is TGTGCCAGCAGCCGGGGACAGGGTGAAGGCTACACCTTC. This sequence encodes CASSRGQGEGYTF.

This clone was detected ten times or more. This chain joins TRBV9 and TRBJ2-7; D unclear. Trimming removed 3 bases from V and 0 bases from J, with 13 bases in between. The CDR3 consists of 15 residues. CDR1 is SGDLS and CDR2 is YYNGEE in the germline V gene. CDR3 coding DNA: TGTGCCAGCAGCGCAACTTCCAGATTCTCCTACGAGCAGTACTTC. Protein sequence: CASSATSRFSYEQYF. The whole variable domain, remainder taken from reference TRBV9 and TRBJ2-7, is DSGVTQTPKHLITATGQRVTLRCSPRSGDLSVYWYQQSLDQGLQFLIQYYNGEERAKGNILERFSAQQFPDLHSELNLSSLELGDSALYFCASSATSRFSYEQYFGPGTRLTVT.

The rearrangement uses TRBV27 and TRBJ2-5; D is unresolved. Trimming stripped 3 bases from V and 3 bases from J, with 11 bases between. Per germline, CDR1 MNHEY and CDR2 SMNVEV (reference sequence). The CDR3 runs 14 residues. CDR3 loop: CASSFRSTEETQYF. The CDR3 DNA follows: TGTGCCAGCAGTTTCCGCTCGACGGAAGAGACCCAGTACTTC.

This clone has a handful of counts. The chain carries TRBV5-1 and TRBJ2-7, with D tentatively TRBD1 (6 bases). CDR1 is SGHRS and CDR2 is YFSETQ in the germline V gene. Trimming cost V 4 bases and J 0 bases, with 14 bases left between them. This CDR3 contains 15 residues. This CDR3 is CASSPSGGLSYEQYF. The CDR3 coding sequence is TGCGCCAGCAGCCCTAGTGGGGGCCTCTCCTACGAGCAGTACTTC.

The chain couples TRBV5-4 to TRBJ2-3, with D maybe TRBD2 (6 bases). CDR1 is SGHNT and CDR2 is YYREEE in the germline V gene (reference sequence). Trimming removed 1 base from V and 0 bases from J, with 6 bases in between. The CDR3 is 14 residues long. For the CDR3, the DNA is TGTGCCAGCAGCTTGCGGGGGAGCACAGATACGCAGTATTTT. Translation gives CASSLRGSTDTQYF.

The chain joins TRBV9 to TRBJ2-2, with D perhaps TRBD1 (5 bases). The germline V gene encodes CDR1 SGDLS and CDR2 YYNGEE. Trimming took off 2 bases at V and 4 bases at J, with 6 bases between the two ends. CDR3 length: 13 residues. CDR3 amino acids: CASSVQGTGELFF. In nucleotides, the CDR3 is TGTGCCAGCAGCGTGCAGGGCACCGGGGAGCTGTTTTTT. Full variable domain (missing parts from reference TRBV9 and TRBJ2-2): DSGVTQTPKHLITATGQRVTLRCSPRSGDLSVYWYQQSLDQGLQFLIQYYNGEERAKGNILERFSAQQFPDLHSELNLSSLELGDSALYFCASSVQGTGELFFGEGSRLTVL.

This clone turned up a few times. CDR3 in DNA: TGTGCCAGCAGCCTGCCCACAGGTTATGGCTACACCTTC. Translated: CASSLPTGYGYTF. J is TRBJ1-2 and V is TRBV5-6; TRBD1 might be the D (5 bases). The germline CDR1 and CDR2 sequences are SGHDT and YYEEEE. The V and J ends lost 4 bases and 5 bases respectively, with 12 bases between them. This CDR3 comprises 13 residues.

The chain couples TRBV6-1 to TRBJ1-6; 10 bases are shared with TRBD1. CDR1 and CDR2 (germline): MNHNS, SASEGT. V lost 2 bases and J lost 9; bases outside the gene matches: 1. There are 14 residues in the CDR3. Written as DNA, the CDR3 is TGTGCCAGCAGTGAAAGGGACAGGGGTTCACCCCTCCACTTT. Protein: CASSERDRGSPLHF.

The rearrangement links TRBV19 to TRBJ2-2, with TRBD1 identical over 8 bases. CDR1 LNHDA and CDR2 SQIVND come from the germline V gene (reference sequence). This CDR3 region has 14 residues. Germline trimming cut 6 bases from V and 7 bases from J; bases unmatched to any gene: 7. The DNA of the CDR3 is TGTGCCAGTAGCCCGACAGGGGCGGTCGGGGAGCTGTTTTTT. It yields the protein CASSPTGAVGELFF.